The 21 T cell receptor beta chains reported below all come from one sample, sequenced in a study of blood T cell repertoires in COVID-19. Profiling relied on immunoSEQ multiplex PCR, and the TCRdb table lists in-frame clones only, not all of them. The sample has around 380,000 clones, roughly 77% seen once. The source material was peripheral blood. These receptor sequences come from a human donor with acute or convalescent COVID-19. The donor label of this sample is uncertain.

This rearrangement joins TRBV6-5 to TRBJ1-2; D not resolved. The CDR3 has 12 residues. Trimming removed 5 bases at V and 4 bases at J, with 8 bases between. CDR1 MNHEY and CDR2 SVGAGI come from the germline V gene. Written as DNA, the CDR3 is TGTGCCAGCAGTAACAGATTCTATGGCTACACCTTC. Protein: CASSNRFYGYTF.

This chain connects TRBV3-1 (or the pseudogene TRBV3-2) to TRBJ1-3, with D tentatively TRBD1 (6 bases). V dropped 4 bases and J dropped 7 bases, with 20 bases sitting between them. Germline-derived CDR1 and CDR2 are LGHDT and YNNKEL (reference sequence). This CDR3 is built from 16 residues. CDR3 residues: CASSPYLQGTKNTIYF. The DNA of the CDR3 is TGTGCCAGCAGCCCGTATCTCCAGGGGACCAAGAACACCATATATTTT.

The chain is built from TRBV7-8 and TRBJ1-5; D is unresolved. Germline V gene data show CDR1 as SGHVS and CDR2 as FQNEAQ. V was shortened by 3 bases and J by 2 bases, with 5 bases between the two germline ends. This CDR3 has 13 amino acids. DNA of the CDR3: TGTGCCAGCAGCTTCGGGGGCAATCAGCCCCAGCATTTT. It is translated as CASSFGGNQPQHF.

This rearrangement joins TRBV7-9 to TRBJ1-4, with D unresolved. The germline CDR1 and CDR2 sequences are SEHNR and FQNEAQ (reference sequence). Trimming cost V 3 bases and J 8 bases, with 10 bases left between them. This CDR3 has 13 amino acids. CDR3 in DNA: TGTGCCAGCAGCTTCCCCTCCCCCGAAAAACTGTTTTTT. The encoded protein is CASSFPSPEKLFF.

V is TRBV19 and J is TRBJ1-2, with TRBD1 matching over 9 bases. Germline assignment: CDR1 LNHDA and CDR2 SQIVND (reference sequence). With V trimmed by 7 bases and J by 1 base, 7 bases remained unmatched. CDR3 length: 15 amino acids. The CDR3 nucleotides read TGTGCCAGTAACGCCCGGGACAGGGTTAACTATGGCTACACCTTC. This sequence encodes CASNARDRVNYGYTF. The whole variable domain, filled in from reference TRBV19 and TRBJ1-2, reads DGGITQSPKYLFRKEGQNVTLSCEQNLNHDAMYWYRQDPGQGLRLIYYSQIVNDFQKGDIAEGYSVSREKKESFPLTVTSAQKNPTAFYLCASNARDRVNYGYTFGSGTRLTVV.

The chain carries TRBV28 and TRBJ1-1; D gene uncertain. Germline values: CDR1 MDHEN, CDR2 SYDVKM. This CDR3 contains 15 residues. Trimming took 1 base from V and 2 from J, leaving 11 bases between them. The CDR3 here is CASSLSSRPNTEAFF. For the CDR3, the DNA is TGTGCCAGCAGTTTATCATCCAGGCCAAACACTGAAGCTTTCTTT. The full variable domain, its missing parts supplied by reference TRBV28 and TRBJ1-1, is DVKVTQSSRYLVKRTGEKVFLECVQDMDHENMFWYRQDPGLGLRLIYFSYDVKMKEKGDIPEGYSVSREKKERFSLILESASTNQTSMYLCASSLSSRPNTEAFFGQGTRLTVV.

The V call is TRBV19, the J call TRBJ1-5, with 9 bases matching TRBD1. V shed 5 bases and J 5 bases; nucleotides not matched to a gene: 4. This CDR3 region has 14 residues. CDR1 LNHDA and CDR2 SQIVND come from the germline V gene (reference sequence). CDR3: CASSGTGIYQPQHF. CDR3 nucleotide sequence: TGTGCCAGTAGTGGGACAGGGATTTATCAGCCCCAGCATTTT.

This chain uses TRBV2 with TRBJ1-4; D is unclear. Germline-derived CDR1 and CDR2 are SNHLY and FYNNEI. The CDR3 is 13 residues long. The germline V and J ends were trimmed by 4 bases and 4 bases, with 7 bases remaining between them. The CDR3: CASSGILNEKLFF. Written as DNA, the CDR3 is TGTGCCAGCAGTGGTATCCTTAATGAAAAACTGTTTTTT.

The rearrangement uses TRBV5-6 and TRBJ1-2; TRBD1 agrees at 8 bases. Losses at the gene ends were 0 bases for V and 4 bases for J; bases not matched to a gene: 5. The germline V gene encodes CDR1 SGHDT and CDR2 YYEEEE. This CDR3 comprises 15 residues. In DNA, the CDR3 is TGTGCCAGCAGCTTGGATAGGCAGGGGGCCTATGGCTACACCTTC. Translated: CASSLDRQGAYGYTF.

The chain uses TRBV29-1 and TRBJ1-2; a weak D match, TRBD1 (6 bases). From germline, CDR1 is SQVTM and CDR2 ANQGSEA. The V end lost 4 bases, the J end lost 7 bases, and 16 bases lay between the germline ends. CDR3 size: 13 residues. The chain's CDR3 is CSVVGARGGGYTF. DNA of the CDR3: TGCAGCGTTGTTGGGGCCAGGGGCGGTGGCTACACCTTC.

This sequence joins TRBV19 and TRBJ2-1; D perhaps matches TRBD2 (6 bases). Trimming shortened V by 1 base and J by 10 bases, and 14 bases separated the two germline ends. Germline V gives CDR1 LNHDA, CDR2 SQIVND (reference sequence). The CDR3 has 14 amino acids. The CDR3: CASSIAQGGWEQFF. DNA for the CDR3: TGTGCCAGTAGTATAGCGCAGGGAGGATGGGAGCAGTTCTTC.

The V call is TRBV5-1, the J call TRBJ2-2, with D unresolved. This CDR3 is built from 14 residues. Deletions cut 5 bases from V and 4 bases from J, with 12 bases between. CDR1 and CDR2 (germline): SGHRS, YFSETQ. As DNA, the CDR3 is TGCGCCAGCAGATTCCATCCCGGCACCGGGGAGCTGTTTTTT. The encoded protein is CASRFHPGTGELFF.

On this clone: Other DNA sequences in the same sample also yield this CDR3. The chain is built from TRBV5-1 and TRBJ1-1; the D gene is possibly TRBD1 (5 bases). Trimming removed 0 bases from V and 6 bases from J, with 9 bases in between. Germline V gene data show CDR1 as SGHRS and CDR2 as YFSETQ. The CDR3 runs to 13 residues. The CDR3 protein is CASSLAGGAEAFF. Written as DNA, the CDR3 is TGCGCCAGCAGCTTGGCCGGGGGGGCTGAAGCTTTCTTT. The full variable domain, its missing parts supplied by reference TRBV5-1 and TRBJ1-1, is KAGVTQTPRYLIKTRGQQVTLSCSPISGHRSVSWYQQTPGQGLQFLFEYFSETQRNKGNFPGRFSGRQFSNSRSEMNVSTLELGDSALYLCASSLAGGAEAFFGQGTRLTVV.

The chain couples TRBV11-2 to TRBJ1-6; TRBD1 agrees at 8 bases. With V trimmed by 5 bases and J by 4 bases, 10 bases remained unmatched. This CDR3 is 17 amino acids long. Germline values: CDR1 SGHAT, CDR2 FQNNGV. CDR3 amino acids: CASSRSPTGDYNSPLHF. The CDR3 bases are TGTGCCAGCAGCCGATCCCCGACAGGGGATTATAATTCACCCCTCCACTTT.

This chain links TRBV7-9 with TRBJ1-3, with D perhaps matching TRBD1 (6 bases). This CDR3 comprises 16 residues. The germline V gene encodes CDR1 SEHNR and CDR2 FQNEAQ (reference sequence). Deletions cut 5 bases from V and 2 bases from J, with 16 bases between. In DNA form, the CDR3 reads TGTGCCAGCAGCGCCCCTACAGGGAAGGCTGGAAACACCATATATTTT. It yields the protein CASSAPTGKAGNTIYF.

The rearrangement links TRBV10-3 to TRBJ2-1; 7 bases are shared with TRBD2. CDR1 is ENHRY, CDR2 SYGVKD, per germline. Losses at the gene ends were 3 bases for V and 1 base for J; bases not matched to a gene: 3. The CDR3 runs to 15 residues. CDR3 nucleotides: TGTGCCATCAGTGAACCCGGGGGGTCCTACAATGAGCAGTTCTTC. It specifies CAISEPGGSYNEQFF.

This chain links TRBV5-1 with TRBJ1-1; the D is unclear. There are 15 residues in the CDR3. Germline V gene sequence: CDR1 SGHRS, CDR2 YFSETQ. V was clipped by 0 bases and J by 0 bases, with 9 bases between them. This CDR3 reads CASSLDIQLNTEAFF. CDR3 DNA: TGCGCCAGCAGCTTGGATATCCAGTTGAACACTGAAGCTTTCTTT.

The chain has TRBV7-2 and TRBJ1-1; D is possibly TRBD1 (6 bases). Germline V CDR1 and CDR2: SGHTA, FQGNSA. CDR3 length equals 17 residues. V was trimmed by 0 bases and J by 2 bases, leaving 16 bases between them. The CDR3 coding sequence is TGTGCCAGCAGCTTAGCGCGTACAGGGTGGGGAAACACTGAAGCTTTCTTT. This sequence encodes CASSLARTGWGNTEAFF.

The chain combines TRBV30 with TRBJ2-7; the D gene is possibly TRBD2 (5 bases). There are 19 residues in the CDR3. Germline V gene sequence: CDR1 GTSNPN, CDR2 SVGIG (reference sequence). V was pared by 0 bases and J by 3 bases, with 27 bases between. This chain's CDR3 is CAWSVGSVRRVNGVYEQYF. Here the CDR3 DNA reads TGTGCCTGGAGTGTAGGATCTGTGAGGCGGGTAAACGGGGTCTACGAGCAGTACTTC.

The chain couples TRBV5-1 to TRBJ2-1; D may be TRBD2 (6 bases). The CDR3 is made up of 18 amino acids. V shed 4 bases and J shed 8 bases, with 28 bases lying between them. Per the germline V gene, CDR1 is SGHRS and CDR2 is YFSETQ. CDR3 DNA sequence: TGCGCCAGCAGCCGGGGAGTTAGAGGAGTCAAGGGAGGCGATGAGCAGTTCTTC. Translation gives CASSRGVRGVKGGDEQFF.

This chain links TRBV5-1 with TRBJ2-1, with 8 bases that match TRBD2. The CDR3 is 15 amino acids. The germline V gene has CDR1 SGHRS and CDR2 YFSETQ. The V gene end was trimmed by 0 bases and the J gene end by 8 bases; junction bases not matched to a gene: 7. The DNA of the CDR3 is TGCGCCAGCAGCTTGGTGGCGGGAGGTTTATATGAGCAGTTCTTC. Its translation is CASSLVAGGLYEQFF.